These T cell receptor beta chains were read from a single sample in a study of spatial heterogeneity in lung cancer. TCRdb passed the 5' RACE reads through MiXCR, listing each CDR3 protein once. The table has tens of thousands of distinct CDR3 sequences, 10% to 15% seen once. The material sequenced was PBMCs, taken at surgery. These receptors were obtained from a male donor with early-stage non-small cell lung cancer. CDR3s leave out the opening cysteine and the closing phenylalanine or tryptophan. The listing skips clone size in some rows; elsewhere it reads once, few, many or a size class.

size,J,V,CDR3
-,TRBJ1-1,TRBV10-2,ASRNGQGSEAF
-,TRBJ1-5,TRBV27,ASRLQGSQPQH
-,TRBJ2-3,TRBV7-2,ASSWRGAPGTQY
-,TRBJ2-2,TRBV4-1,ASSQDGARTGELF
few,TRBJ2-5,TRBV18,ASSPRDRVETQY
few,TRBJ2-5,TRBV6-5,ASTARVTETQY
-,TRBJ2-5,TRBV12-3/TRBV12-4,ASSLGQGIGETQY
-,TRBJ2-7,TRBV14,ASSPVGPPYEQY
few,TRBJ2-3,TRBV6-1,ASSGAGSSTDTQY
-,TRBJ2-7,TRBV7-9,ASSPQDREKQY
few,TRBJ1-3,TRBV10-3,AIRPSGNTIY